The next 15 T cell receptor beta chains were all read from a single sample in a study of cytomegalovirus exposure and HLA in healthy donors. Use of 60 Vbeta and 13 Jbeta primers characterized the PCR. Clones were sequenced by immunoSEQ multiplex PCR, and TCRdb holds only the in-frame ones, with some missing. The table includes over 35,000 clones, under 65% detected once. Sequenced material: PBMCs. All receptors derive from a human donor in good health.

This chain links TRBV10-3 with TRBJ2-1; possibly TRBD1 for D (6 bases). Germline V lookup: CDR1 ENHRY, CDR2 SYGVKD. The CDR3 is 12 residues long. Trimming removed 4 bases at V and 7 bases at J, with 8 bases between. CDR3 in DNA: TGTGCCATCAGTGGAGGGGGAAATGAGCAGTTCTTC. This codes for CAISGGGNEQFF.

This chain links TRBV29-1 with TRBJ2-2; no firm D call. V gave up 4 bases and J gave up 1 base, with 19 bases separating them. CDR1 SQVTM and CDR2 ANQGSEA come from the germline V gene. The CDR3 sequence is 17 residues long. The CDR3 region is CSVGGNQGALNTGELFF. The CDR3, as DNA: TGCAGCGTTGGAGGAAACCAAGGAGCGTTGAACACCGGGGAGCTGTTTTTT.

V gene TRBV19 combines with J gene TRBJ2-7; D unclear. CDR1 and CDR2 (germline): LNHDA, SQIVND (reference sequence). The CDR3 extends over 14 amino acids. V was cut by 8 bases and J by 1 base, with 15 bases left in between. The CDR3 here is CASSPPHNSYEQYF. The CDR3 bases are TGTGCCAGTTCACCCCCCCACAATTCCTACGAGCAGTACTTC.

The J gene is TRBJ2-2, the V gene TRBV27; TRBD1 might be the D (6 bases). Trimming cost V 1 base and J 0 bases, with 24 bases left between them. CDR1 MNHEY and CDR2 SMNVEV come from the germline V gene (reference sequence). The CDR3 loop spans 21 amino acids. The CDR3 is CASSLWAGAEGADPNTGELFF. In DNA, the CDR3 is TGTGCCAGCAGTTTATGGGCAGGGGCCGAAGGGGCCGATCCGAACACCGGGGAGCTGTTTTTT.

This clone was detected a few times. In DNA form, the CDR3 reads TGCGCCAGCAGCTGGAGCTTAACGAGCTCTGGAAACACCATATATTTT. Amino acid sequence: CASSWSLTSSGNTIYF. The chain couples TRBV5-1 to TRBJ1-3, with D hard to call. V lost 3 bases and J lost 0, with 13 bases in between. This CDR3 region has 16 residues. Germline values: CDR1 SGHRS, CDR2 YFSETQ.

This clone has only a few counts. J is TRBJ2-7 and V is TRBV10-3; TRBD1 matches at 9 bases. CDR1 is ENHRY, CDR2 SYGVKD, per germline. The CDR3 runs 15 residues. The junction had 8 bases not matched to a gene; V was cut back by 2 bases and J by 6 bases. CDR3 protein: CAISEGYAQGAEQYF. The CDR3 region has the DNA TGTGCCATCAGTGAGGGGTATGCACAGGGGGCCGAGCAGTACTTC.

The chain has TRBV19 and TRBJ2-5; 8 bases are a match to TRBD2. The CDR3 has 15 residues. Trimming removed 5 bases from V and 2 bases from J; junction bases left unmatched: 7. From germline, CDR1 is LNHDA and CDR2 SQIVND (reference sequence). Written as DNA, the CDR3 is TGTGCCAGTAGTGTCTCGGCGGGGGGACAAGAGACCCAGTACTTC. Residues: CASSVSAGGQETQYF.

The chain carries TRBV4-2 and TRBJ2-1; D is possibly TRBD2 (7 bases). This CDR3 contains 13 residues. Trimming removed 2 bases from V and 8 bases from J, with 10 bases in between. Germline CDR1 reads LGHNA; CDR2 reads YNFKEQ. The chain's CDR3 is CASSQTGGHEQFF. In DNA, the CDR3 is TGTGCCAGCAGCCAAACGGGGGGCCATGAGCAGTTCTTC.

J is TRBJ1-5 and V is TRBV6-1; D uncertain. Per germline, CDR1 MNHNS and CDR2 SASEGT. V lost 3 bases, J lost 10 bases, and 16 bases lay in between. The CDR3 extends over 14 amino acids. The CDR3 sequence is CASSDTLGEGPQHF. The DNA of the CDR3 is TGTGCCAGCAGTGACACACTCGGGGAGGGCCCCCAGCATTTT.

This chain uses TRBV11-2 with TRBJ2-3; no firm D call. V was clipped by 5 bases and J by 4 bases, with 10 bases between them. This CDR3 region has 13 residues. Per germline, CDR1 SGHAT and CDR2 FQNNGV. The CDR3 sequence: CASSPYGPDTQYF. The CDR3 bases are TGTGCCAGCAGCCCCTATGGTCCAGATACGCAGTATTTT.

The DNA for the CDR3 is TGTGCCAGCAGCCCGAAGGACTACACAGATACGCAGTATTTT. Translation gives CASSPKDYTDTQYF. The chain links TRBV9 to TRBJ2-3; tentatively, D is TRBD2 (6 bases). This CDR3 contains 14 residues. Trimming removed 4 bases from V and 2 bases from J, with 11 bases in between. Germline lookup yields CDR1 SGDLS and CDR2 YYNGEE.

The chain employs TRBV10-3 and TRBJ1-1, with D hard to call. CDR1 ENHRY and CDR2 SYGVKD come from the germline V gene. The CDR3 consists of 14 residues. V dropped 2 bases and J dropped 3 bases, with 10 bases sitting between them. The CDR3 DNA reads TGTGCCATCAGTGAGCTTCAGGCTCACACTGAAGCTTTCTTT. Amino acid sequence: CAISELQAHTEAFF.

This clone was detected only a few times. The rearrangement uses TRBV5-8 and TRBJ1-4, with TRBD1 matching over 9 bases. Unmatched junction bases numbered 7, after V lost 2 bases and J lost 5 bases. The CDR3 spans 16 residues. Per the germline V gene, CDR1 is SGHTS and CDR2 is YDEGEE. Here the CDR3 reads CASSLGAGTGNEKLFF. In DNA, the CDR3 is TGTGCCAGCAGCTTAGGAGCAGGGACAGGGAATGAAAAACTGTTTTTT.

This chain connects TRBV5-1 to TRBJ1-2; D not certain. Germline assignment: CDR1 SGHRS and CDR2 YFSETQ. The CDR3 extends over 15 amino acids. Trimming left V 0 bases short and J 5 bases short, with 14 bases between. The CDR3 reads CASSLGAGMEYGYTF. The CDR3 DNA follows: TGCGCCAGCAGCTTGGGGGCGGGGATGGAGTATGGCTACACCTTC.

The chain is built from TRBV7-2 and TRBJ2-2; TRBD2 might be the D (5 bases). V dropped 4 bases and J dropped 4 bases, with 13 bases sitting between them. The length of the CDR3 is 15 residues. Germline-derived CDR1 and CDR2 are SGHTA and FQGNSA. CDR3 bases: TGTGCCAGCAGCTACATACTAGTCCCCACCGGGGAGCTGTTTTTT. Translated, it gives CASSYILVPTGELFF.